Presented here are 11 T cell receptor beta chains from one specimen sequenced in a study of blood T cell repertoires in COVID-19. Clones were read by immunoSEQ multiplex PCR, and TCRdb kept only the in-frame ones, dropping some. The sample has approximately 260,000 clones; roughly 81% are singletons. What was sequenced was PBMCs or T cells enriched from blood (not recorded which). Receptors originate from a woman between 50 and 59 years old who had been exposed to COVID-19.

This clone turned up a few times. The chain is built from TRBV19 and TRBJ2-7, with D possibly TRBD1 on 5 matching bases. This CDR3 region has 13 residues. From germline, CDR1 is LNHDA and CDR2 SQIVND (reference sequence). Trimming shortened V by 3 bases and J by 5 bases, and 11 bases separated the two germline ends. The CDR3 here is CASSIKQGNEQYF. DNA for the CDR3: TGTGCCAGTAGTATTAAGCAGGGAAACGAGCAGTACTTC. The entire variable domain, with the rest obtained from reference TRBV19 and TRBJ2-7, is as follows: DGGITQSPKYLFRKEGQNVTLSCEQNLNHDAMYWYRQDPGQGLRLIYYSQIVNDFQKGDIAEGYSVSREKKESFPLTVTSAQKNPTAFYLCASSIKQGNEQYFGPGTRLTVT.

Here the CDR3 DNA reads TGTGCCAGCAGTTTACAGGGGGCAAGTAACTATGGCTACACCTTC. Translated: CASSLQGASNYGYTF. The chain combines TRBV6-6 with TRBJ1-2; 9 nucleotides match TRBD1. Germline V gene sequence: CDR1 MNHNY, CDR2 SVGAGI (reference sequence). The CDR3 covers 15 residues. V shed 4 bases, J shed 1 base, and the junction held 4 bases outside the gene matches.

V usage is TRBV28 and J usage is TRBJ2-7; D perhaps matches TRBD1 (7 bases). Germline CDR1 reads MDHEN; CDR2 reads SYDVKM. The CDR3 runs to 16 residues. The V end was cut by 7 bases, the J end by 3 bases, with 22 bases between. The CDR3 loop is CASTTFGGTALYEQYF. CDR3 nucleotides: TGTGCCAGCACAACTTTTGGGGGGACAGCTCTCTACGAGCAGTACTTC.

This chain joins TRBV5-5 and TRBJ1-2; 10 positions match TRBD1. Trimming at V came to 4 bases and at J to 2 bases, leaving 5 bases not matched to a gene. The CDR3 spans 15 residues. Germline V gene lookup returns CDR1 SGHKS and CDR2 YYEKEE (reference sequence). CDR3 nucleotide sequence: TGTGCCAGCAGCCCGGGGACAGGGGCCAACTATGGCTACACCTTC. Protein product: CASSPGTGANYGYTF. The variable domain in full, with the rest retrieved from reference TRBV5-5 and TRBJ1-2, is DAGVTQSPTHLIKTRGQQVTLRCSPISGHKSVSWYQQVLGQGPQFIFQYYEKEERGRGNFPDRFSARQFPNYSSELNVNALLLGDSALYLCASSPGTGANYGYTFGSGTRLTVV.

This sequence joins TRBV29-1 and TRBJ1-2; D ambiguous. The CDR3 has 12 amino acids. Germline V gene lookup returns CDR1 SQVTM and CDR2 ANQGSEA. Trimming took off 5 bases at V and 4 bases at J, with 11 bases between the two ends. The CDR3, as DNA: TGCAGCGTTATGGCTAGCAGCTATGGCTACACCTTC. Translated: CSVMASSYGYTF.

CDR3 amino acids: CASSQDYSNQPQHF. The CDR3 DNA sequence: TGTGCCAGCAGCCAAGACTATAGCAATCAGCCCCAGCATTTT. The rearrangement links TRBV3-1 (or the pseudogene TRBV3-2) to TRBJ1-5; D not resolved. The CDR3 extends over 14 amino acids. The germline gives CDR1 LGHDT, CDR2 YNNKEL (reference sequence). V gave up 0 bases and J gave up 0 bases, with 3 bases separating them.

The chain carries TRBV5-1 and TRBJ1-1; no firm D call. V shed 0 bases and J shed 7 bases, with 7 bases lying between them. The CDR3 is made up of 12 amino acids. CDR1 is SGHRS and CDR2 is YFSETQ in the germline V gene. The CDR3 loop is CASSLERDEAFF. The CDR3 DNA is TGCGCCAGCAGCTTGGAGAGGGATGAAGCTTTCTTT. The full variable domain, in which reference TRBV5-1 and TRBJ1-1 provide the parts outside the CDR3, is KAGVTQTPRYLIKTRGQQVTLSCSPISGHRSVSWYQQTPGQGLQFLFEYFSETQRNKGNFPGRFSGRQFSNSRSEMNVSTLELGDSALYLCASSLERDEAFFGQGTRLTVV.

The chain links TRBV11-2 to TRBJ1-2, with TRBD1 as a possible D gene (5 bases). V was trimmed by 5 bases and J by 2 bases, leaving 9 bases between them. This CDR3 has 13 residues. Per germline, CDR1 SGHAT and CDR2 FQNNGV. The CDR3 nucleotides read TGTGCCAGCAGCCGGGGGGGAAACTATGGCTACACCTTC. Its translation: CASSRGGNYGYTF.

The V and J genes are TRBV10-2 and TRBJ1-2, with 11 bases fitting TRBD1. Trimming at V came to 10 bases and at J to 8 bases, leaving 9 bases not matched to a gene. The CDR3 has 13 amino acids. CDR1 is WSHSY and CDR2 is SAAADI in the germline V gene. CDR3 amino acids: CATMDRGLQGYTF. The CDR3, as DNA: TGCGCCACCATGGACAGGGGGCTTCAGGGCTACACCTTC.

The rearrangement uses TRBV13 and TRBJ1-1, with D hard to call. V was cut by 4 bases and J by 0 bases, with 6 bases left in between. The CDR3 runs to 13 residues. Germline CDR1 PRHDT, CDR2 FYEKMQ (reference sequence). The CDR3 spells CASSSRLNTEAFF. CDR3 nucleotide sequence: TGTGCCAGCAGCTCCAGGTTGAACACTGAAGCTTTCTTT.

The chain joins TRBV2 to TRBJ1-2; TRBD1 aligns across 7 bases. Germline-derived CDR1 and CDR2 are SNHLY and FYNNEI. The CDR3 covers 15 residues. V gave up 4 bases and J gave up 0 bases; unmatched junction bases: 5. The CDR3 is CASSVQQGANYGYTF. In DNA form, the CDR3 reads TGTGCCAGCAGTGTTCAGCAGGGGGCTAACTATGGCTACACCTTC.